This T cell receptor beta chain came from a study of cytomegalovirus exposure and HLA in healthy donors. PCR primers comprised 60 Vbeta and 13 Jbeta primers. Profiling relied on immunoSEQ multiplex PCR, and the TCRdb table lists in-frame clones only, not all of them. Among fewer than 200,000 clones listed, roughly 84% were seen once. The donors gave bone marrow, and they were healthy. Though nominally healthy at sampling, donors likely had unrecorded immune exposures. The sample taken for sequencing was PBMCs. This receptor was obtained from a man between 25 and 39 years old in good health and CMV-seronegative.

The CDR3 bases are TGTGCCAGCAGCTCCCACAGGGGCATCACAGATACGCAGTATTTT. Its protein product is CASSSHRGITDTQYF. The chain links TRBV7-2 to TRBJ2-3; 7 bases agree with TRBD1. CDR3 length: 15 residues. CDR1 is SGHTA and CDR2 is FQGNSA in the germline V gene. J was trimmed by 2 bases and V by 4 bases; bases with no gene match: 6.